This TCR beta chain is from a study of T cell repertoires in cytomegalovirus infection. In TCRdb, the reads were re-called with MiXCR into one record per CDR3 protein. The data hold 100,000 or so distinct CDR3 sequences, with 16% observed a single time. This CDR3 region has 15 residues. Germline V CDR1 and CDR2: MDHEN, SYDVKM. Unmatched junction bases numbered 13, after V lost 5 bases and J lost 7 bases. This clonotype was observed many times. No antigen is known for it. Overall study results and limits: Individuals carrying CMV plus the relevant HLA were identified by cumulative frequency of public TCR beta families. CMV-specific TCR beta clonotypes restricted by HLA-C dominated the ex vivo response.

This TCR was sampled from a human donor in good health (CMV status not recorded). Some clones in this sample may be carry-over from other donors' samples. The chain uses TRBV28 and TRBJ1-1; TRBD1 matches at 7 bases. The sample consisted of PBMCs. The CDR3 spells CASSPLGQVRLEAFF. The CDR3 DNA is TGTGCCAGCAGTCCACTCGGACAGGTCCGTCTTGAAGCTTTCTTT.